The sequence of this T cell receptor (beta chain) was determined in a study of blood T cells in healthy people across ages (dated by TCRdb to the mid-2010s). Study-wide context: In model experiments, template switching captured roughly one uniquely barcoded TCR beta cDNA molecule for every two T cells. Age-related changes in TCR beta repertoire diversity were measured in the study by deep sequencing normalized with unique cDNA molecular identifiers. Four age groups were formed from the donors: young (average roughly 16 years), middle-aged (approximately 40), aged (62) and long-lived (roughly 81). To avoid experimental bias, donors of different ages were spread randomly across the sequencing lanes. Two additional independent replicas of 1 million unique cDNA reads from the same blood draw were analyzed for two donors (one aged 18 to 30 and one aged 80 or older).

Library method: 5' RACE. Sequencing took place on an Illumina HiSeq 2500. A second PCR of about 7 to 12 cycles was performed with a sample-barcoded 5' primer and a J-beta primer mix. A template-switch 5' adaptor carrying 12 random nucleotides introduced a unique molecular identifier onto each TCR beta cDNA molecule. Each sample yielded at least 3 million CDR3-containing paired-end reads. All of the RNA was converted into first-strand cDNA using the Mint cDNA synthesis kit, with a TRBC-specific oligonucleotide serving as the primer. All cDNA was treated with uracil-DNA glycosylase and then went through a first 18-cycle PCR with the universal primers M1SS and BC2_uni_R. As for the authors' bioinformatics: For normalization, 1 million high-quality reads, each with a distinct molecular identifier, were randomly selected from each sample. Reads sharing molecular identifiers were discarded rather than binned into consensus sequences. MiTCR, with a Q25 quality threshold and the strictest error-elimination algorithm, was used for CDR3 identification, clonotype clustering and error correction. Lower-bound total TCR beta diversity was estimated with a nonparametric unseen species model using Euler transformation. TCRdb redid the processing of the public reads, applying fastp at Q25 and MiXCR, and retained in-frame beta chains. CDR3 protein sequences are deduplicated, and each keeps its most common genes and DNA. These V and J calls are TCRdb output, not the study's own analysis. A total of roughly 730,000 distinct CDR3 sequences appear in this sample, just over 55% of them only once. The biggest ten clones account for about 26% of the sample.

The donors were roughly 40 Caucasian individuals from Russia, aged about 6 to 95 years, who were systemically healthy. Around 10 milliliters of peripheral blood were drawn from each donor into EDTA-treated Vacutainer tubes. Ficoll-Paque density-gradient centrifugation was used to isolate PBMCs, with at least 6 million per sample. Total RNA, at least 5 micrograms per sample, was extracted from PBMCs with Trizol reagent. The percentages of naive CD45RAhigh/CD27high T cells were determined by flow cytometry on a PBMC aliquot from every donor. Study-wide findings and limitations: Observed TCR beta diversity per million T cells fell roughly linearly with age, and a significant reduction was already apparent by age about 36. The percentage of naive T cells measured by flow cytometry correlated strongly with observed TCR beta diversity. Estimates of total diversity based on one million sequenced T cells were considered lower bounds and underestimates. Because donor CMV infection status was unknown, age-related changes in expanded clonotypes were potentially confounded. Because profiling used bulk unsorted PBMCs, naive and antigen-experienced compartments could not be compared conclusively. Compared with the aged group, the long-lived group had more naive CD4+ T cells, fewer expanded clones and increased TCR diversity, a pattern suggesting age selection.

The germline V gene yields SQVTM for CDR1 and ANQGSEA for CDR2. The CDR3 holds 15 amino acids from the cysteine to the phenylalanine. Only the CDR3 DNA stays, 45 bases, in frame from base 1. After removal of 1 base from V and 4 bases from J, the junction retains 5 bases not matched to a gene. Regarding this clonotype: Its antigen is still unknown. No base qualities exist here, and no much larger clone lies one base off it.

The clonotype comes from a middle-aged man in good health. Sequenced material: blood. The chain is encoded by TRBV29-1 joined to TRBJ2-1; TRBD2 aligns with 9 central bases. The nucleotide sequence reads TGCAGCGTTGAAGGTAGCGGGGGAGCTTACAATGAGCAGTTCTTC. The translation is CSVEGSGGAYNEQFF.